Below are 17 T cell receptor beta chains sequenced from a single sample in a study of circulating CD8 cells and anti-PD-1 response in melanoma. Sorting of live CD3+CD8+TCRalphabeta+ cells by PD-1 and/or TIGIT gave four subsets. Using 15 ng of total RNA, TCR libraries were made with the QIAseq Immune Repertoire TCR panel. TCRdb reanalysed the reads using MiXCR and keeps one entry per CDR3 protein. This sample has some 700 distinct CDR3 sequences, with approximately 5.1% found just once. The starting material was CD8+ T cells from PBMCs, obtained at baseline or after one month of anti-PD-1 therapy (not recorded which). Receptors were obtained from a human donor with melanoma.

By share, this clonotype counts as large (0.1 to 1%). The J gene is TRBJ2-3, the V gene TRBV28, with 7 nucleotides matching TRBD2. CDR1 is MDHEN, CDR2 SYDVKM, per germline. Germline trimming cut 3 bases from V and 1 base from J; bases unmatched to any gene: 1. This CDR3 contains 14 residues. CDR3 in DNA: TGTGCCAGCAGTTTGGGGGGGGGCACAGATACGCAGTATTTT. This sequence encodes CASSLGGGTDTQYF.

Sample share makes this clonotype large. The V gene is TRBV3-1, the J gene TRBJ2-7; D may be TRBD1 or TRBD2 (5 bases each). Germline assignment: CDR1 LGHDT and CDR2 YNNKEL (reference sequence). V was shortened by 2 bases and J by 3 bases, with 14 bases between the two germline ends. The CDR3 covers 15 residues. CDR3 bases: TGTGCCAGCAGCCAAACCGGGGCGTGGCTCTACGAGCAGTACTTC. Protein: CASSQTGAWLYEQYF.

This clonotype is termed large (0.1 to 1%). The chain uses TRBV25-1 and TRBJ2-2, with D perhaps matching TRBD1 or TRBD2 (6 bases each). The CDR3 sequence is 16 residues long. Trimming stripped 3 bases from V and 3 bases from J, with 14 bases between. Germline-derived CDR1 and CDR2 are MGHDK and SYGVNS. The chain's CDR3 is CASSDDGGRYTGELFF. CDR3 DNA sequence: TGTGCCAGCAGTGATGACGGGGGCCGATACACCGGGGAGCTGTTTTTT.

Relative to its sample, this clonotype is large. This chain links TRBV25-1 with TRBJ2-7; 9 bases agree with TRBD1. The CDR3 covers 16 residues. In germline, CDR1 is MGHDK, CDR2 SYGVNS. Trimming cost V 4 bases and J 3 bases; bases outside gene matches: 10. CDR3 in amino acids: CASSGQNRDRVYEQYF. The CDR3 coding sequence is TGTGCCAGCAGTGGCCAAAACCGGGACAGGGTCTACGAGCAGTACTTC.

In this sample, this clonotype is large. This rearrangement joins TRBV7-3 to TRBJ2-3, with D unresolved. The V gene's germline CDR1 is SGHTA and CDR2 FQGTGA. The CDR3 is 14 residues long. Trimming cost V 3 bases and J 0 bases, with 7 bases left between them. The CDR3 DNA reads TGTGCCAGCAGCTTGGTTGGGAGCACAGATACGCAGTATTTT. Translation gives CASSLVGSTDTQYF.

By its share, this clonotype is medium-sized. The chain employs TRBV28 and TRBJ2-7; D tentatively reads TRBD1 or TRBD2 (5 bases each). V was cut by 4 bases and J by 5 bases, with 24 bases left in between. CDR1 and CDR2 (germline): MDHEN, SYDVKM. The CDR3 totals 17 residues. The CDR3 spells CASSSTTPGTQEDEQYF. CDR3 bases: TGTGCCAGCAGTTCAACTACTCCGGGGACCCAGGAGGACGAGCAGTACTTC.

In its sample, this clonotype is large. The gene calls are TRBV2 and TRBJ2-4; a possible D gene is TRBD2 (5 bases). Per the germline V gene, CDR1 is SNHLY and CDR2 is FYNNEI. This CDR3 has 12 amino acids. Deletions cut 11 bases from V and 0 bases from J, with 8 bases between. CDR3 nucleotides: TGTGCCGCCCGGGGAGCCAAAAACATTCAGTACTTC. Protein product: CAARGAKNIQYF.

With respect to this clonotype: This may come from a read error, since a much larger clone is one base off. The chain is built from TRBV21-1 and TRBJ1-5; TRBD1, the table's D call, lacks a check against the DNA. TRBV21-1 is given as a pseudogene. The CDR3 has 13 residues. CDR3 amino acids: CASGDSLNQPQHF. For the CDR3, the DNA is TGTGCCAGCGGTGACAGCCTCAATCAGCCCCAGCATTTT.

This clonotype is deemed large (0.1 to 1%). The chain has TRBV2 and TRBJ2-2; TRBD1 agrees at 7 bases. CDR1 is SNHLY and CDR2 is FYNNEI in the germline V gene. The CDR3 length is 15 residues. V gave up 2 bases and J gave up 4 bases; unmatched junction bases: 4. The CDR3 DNA reads TGTGCCAGCAGTGAACTTCCAGGGGGCACCGGGGAGCTGTTTTTT. This encodes CASSELPGGTGELFF. Using reference TRBV2 and TRBJ2-2 for the parts outside the CDR3, the full variable domain is EPEVTQTPSHQVTQMGQEVILRCVPISNHLYFYWYRQILGQKVEFLVSFYNNEISEKSEIFDDQFSVERPDGSNFTLKIRSTKLEDSAMYFCASSELPGGTGELFFGEGSRLTVL.

There are a few counts of this clonotype. The rearrangement joins TRBV19 to TRBJ2-1, with D perhaps given as TRBD1 or TRBD2 (6 bases each). CDR1 is LNHDA and CDR2 is SQIVND in the germline V gene (reference sequence). The V gene lost 10 bases and the J gene lost 5 bases, with 18 bases spanning the gap. The CDR3 runs 14 residues. The CDR3 is CATKRGGLDNEQFF. The CDR3 region has the DNA TGTGCCACGAAACGTGGGGGGCTTGACAATGAGCAGTTCTTC.

Concerning this clonotype itself: This may arise from a read error, as a much more abundant clone is one base away. This sequence joins TRBV7-6 and TRBJ1-1; D not certain. Per the germline V gene, CDR1 is SGHVS and CDR2 is FNYEAQ. The V gene lost 1 base and the J gene lost 0 bases, with 9 bases spanning the gap. The CDR3 is made up of 15 amino acids. The CDR3 DNA reads as TGTGCCAGCAGCTTAGGCGTTGGAGTGAACACTGAAGCTTTCTTT. Amino acid sequence: CASSLGVGVNTEAFF.

This clonotype is labeled medium-sized. This chain connects TRBV19 to TRBJ2-1; 7 nucleotides line up with TRBD2. The CDR3 runs to 20 residues. From germline, CDR1 is LNHDA and CDR2 SQIVND (reference sequence). V was pared by 4 bases and J by 3 bases, with 21 bases of the junction left unmatched. CDR3 sequence: CASSTQLGRGSLKIYNEQFF. The CDR3 nucleotides read TGTGCCAGTAGTACTCAACTGGGGCGGGGGTCCCTGAAAATCTACAATGAGCAGTTCTTC.

Details on this clonotype: Possible read error: a much larger clone is one base away. The CDR3: CASRDRYNEQFF. In DNA, the CDR3 is TGTGCCAGCAGAGACAGGTACAATGAGCAGTTCTTC. The chain employs TRBV28 and TRBJ2-1; D might be TRBD1 (6 bases). Germline assignment: CDR1 MDHEN and CDR2 SYDVKM. The V gene lost 6 bases and the J gene lost 4 bases, with 7 bases spanning the gap. The CDR3 is made up of 12 amino acids. Full variable domain (missing parts from reference TRBV28 and TRBJ2-1): DVKVTQSSRYLVKRTGEKVFLECVQDMDHENMFWYRQDPGLGLRLIYFSYDVKMKEKGDIPEGYSVSREKKERFSLILESASTNQTSMYLCASRDRYNEQFFGPGTRLTVL.

By sample share, this clonotype is large. This chain joins TRBV2 and TRBJ2-7; no definite D call. CDR1 is SNHLY and CDR2 is FYNNEI in the germline V gene. The CDR3 loop spans 12 amino acids. Trimming took off 1 base at V and 3 bases at J, with 4 bases between the two ends. In DNA form, the CDR3 reads TGTGCCAGCAGTGAAGGGGACTACGAGCAGTACTTC. This translates into CASSEGDYEQYF.

By its share, this clonotype is large. The chain uses TRBV4-1 and TRBJ1-3; 12 bases match TRBD1. V trimming: 1 base; J trimming: 4 bases; junction bases outside the gene matches: 5. Looked up from germline, CDR1 is MGHRA and CDR2 is YSYEKL. CDR3 size: 17 residues. CDR3 residues: CASSQVGTGGYGNTIYF. The CDR3 DNA reads as TGCGCCAGCAGCCAAGTAGGGACAGGGGGCTACGGAAACACCATATATTTT.

This clonotype is medium-sized. V usage is TRBV19 and J usage is TRBJ1-5, with 8 bases matching TRBD1. The CDR3 has 13 amino acids. The V gene's germline CDR1 is LNHDA and CDR2 SQIVND (reference sequence). The V segment lost 5 bases and the J segment 9 bases; nucleotides outside the gene matches: 6. The CDR3, as DNA: TGTGCCAGTAGTGCGGACAGGGTGCGGCCCCAGCATTTT. It translates to CASSADRVRPQHF. The entire variable domain, with the rest obtained from reference TRBV19 and TRBJ1-5, is as follows: DGGITQSPKYLFRKEGQNVTLSCEQNLNHDAMYWYRQDPGQGLRLIYYSQIVNDFQKGDIAEGYSVSREKKESFPLTVTSAQKNPTAFYLCASSADRVRPQHFGDGTRLSIL.

This clonotype qualifies as large. The chain has TRBV4-3 and TRBJ2-7; D may be TRBD1 or TRBD2 (5 bases each). The V and J ends lost 1 base and 0 bases respectively, with 13 bases between them. The germline CDR1 and CDR2 sequences are LGHNA and YSLEER. There are 16 residues in the CDR3. CDR3 DNA: TGCGCCAGCAGCCAAGGCGTAGGGGAGCCCTCCTACGAGCAGTACTTC. Protein product: CASSQGVGEPSYEQYF.